This T cell receptor beta chain was sequenced for a study of early T cells in non-severe SARS-CoV-2 infection. A note on this clonotype: What it recognizes is unknown.

This CDR3 has 15 amino acids. Trimming cost V 6 bases and J 4 bases, with 16 bases left between them. CDR1 and CDR2 (germline): LGHDT, YNNKEL (reference sequence). The study, taken as a whole, reports: VDJdb-based annotation leaned toward anti-spike CD8 responses and missed private and CD4 specificities.

Attachment of unique molecular identifiers was made to individual cDNA molecules. TCRdb called the 5' RACE reads again in MiXCR, with one record for every CDR3 protein. The sample lists around 50,000 distinct CDR3 sequences, around a tenth occurring once. V and J are TRBV3-1 and TRBJ1-5; D possibly corresponds to TRBD1 (5 bases). This sequence originates from an adult who was a healthcare worker with PCR-confirmed SARS-CoV-2 infection or an uninfected control (not recorded which). The sequenced sample was whole blood. CDR3 sequence reads: CASSPSQGRNQPQHF. CDR3 bases: TGTGCCAGCAGTCCGAGCCAGGGACGAAATCAGCCCCAGCATTTT. The whole variable domain, filled in from reference TRBV3-1 and TRBJ1-5, reads DTAVSQTPKYLVTQMGNDKSIKCEQNLGHDTMYWYKQDSKKFLKIMFSYNNKELIINETVPNRFSPKSPDKAHLNLHINSLELGDSAVYFCASSPSQGRNQPQHFGDGTRLSIL.